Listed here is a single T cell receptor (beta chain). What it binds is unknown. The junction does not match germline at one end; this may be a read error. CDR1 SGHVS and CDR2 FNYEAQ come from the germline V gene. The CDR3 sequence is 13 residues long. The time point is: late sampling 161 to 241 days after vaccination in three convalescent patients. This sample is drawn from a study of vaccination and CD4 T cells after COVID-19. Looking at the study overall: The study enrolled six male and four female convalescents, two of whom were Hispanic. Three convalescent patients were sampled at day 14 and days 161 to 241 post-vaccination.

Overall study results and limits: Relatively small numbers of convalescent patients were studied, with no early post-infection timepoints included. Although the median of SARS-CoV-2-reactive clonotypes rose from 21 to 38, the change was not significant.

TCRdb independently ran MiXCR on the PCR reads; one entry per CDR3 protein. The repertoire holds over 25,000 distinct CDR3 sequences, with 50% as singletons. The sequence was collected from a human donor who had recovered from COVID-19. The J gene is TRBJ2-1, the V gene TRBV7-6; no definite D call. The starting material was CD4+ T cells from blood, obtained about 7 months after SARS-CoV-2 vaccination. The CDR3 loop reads CASSLSSYNEQFF. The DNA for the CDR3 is TGTGCTAGCAGCTTAAGCTCCTACAATGAGCAGTTCTTC.